These T cell receptor beta chains were read from a single sample in a study of cytomegalovirus exposure and HLA in healthy donors. Libraries were prepared by immunoSEQ multiplex PCR; TCRdb keeps only in-frame clonotypes and omits some of them. Found here are about 170,000 clones, 75% to 85% of them singletons; the top ten hold 1.5% to 2%. Sequencing input: PBMCs. The source is a woman under 30 in good health and CMV-seronegative. CDR3s include the opening cysteine and the closing phenylalanine or tryptophan. The order of the fields is clone size, D gene, CDR3 length, J gene, V gene, CDR3 protein, CDR3 DNA. D genes are given only for firm matches. Only part of the rows carry a size: once, few, many, or a class if the clone is expanded.

>-|TRBD1|15|TRBJ1-1|TRBV5-6
CASSGRGPVITEAFF
TGTGCCAGCAGCGGCAGGGGGCCTGTGATCACTGAAGCTTTCTTT
>-|-|12|TRBJ1-1|TRBV15
CATSSQGSEAFF
TGTGCCACCAGCAGCCAGGGGAGTGAAGCTTTCTTT
>-|-|17|TRBJ1-2|TRBV5-5
CASSLAGGRGADYGYTF
TGTGCCAGCAGCTTGGCTGGGGGCAGGGGCGCTGACTATGGCTACACCTTC
>few|-|12|TRBJ2-7|TRBV30
CACWRGSYEQYF
TGTGCCTGCTGGAGAGGCTCCTACGAGCAGTACTTC
>-|-|13|TRBJ2-7|TRBV5-5
CASSLTDTTEQYF
TGTGCCAGCAGCCTTACGGACACTACCGAGCAGTACTTC
>-|TRBD2|15|TRBJ2-2|TRBV28
CASKSGATSTGELFF
TGTGCCAGCAAAAGCGGGGCTACGAGCACCGGGGAGCTGTTTTTT
>-|TRBD1|16|TRBJ2-1|TRBV5-1
CASSTRTGGLYNEQFF
TGCGCCAGCAGCACCCGGACAGGGGGATTGTACAATGAGCAGTTCTTC
>few|-|14|TRBJ1-1|TRBV11-3
CASSSEGENTEAFF
TGTGCCAGCAGCTCCGAAGGGGAGAACACTGAAGCTTTCTTT
>-|-|14|TRBJ1-5|TRBV28
CASSFGGENQPQHF
TGTGCCAGCAGTTTTGGAGGGGAAAATCAGCCCCAGCATTTT
>once|TRBD1|13|TRBJ1-5|TRBV2
CASRTGETQPQHF
TGTGCCAGCAGAACAGGGGAAACTCAGCCCCAGCATTTT
>few|TRBD2|16|TRBJ2-7|TRBV7-2
CASSGKGLAGGYEQYF
TGTGCCAGCAGCGGAAAGGGACTAGCGGGGGGTTACGAGCAGTACTTC
>-|TRBD1|16|TRBJ2-7|TRBV29-1
CSVEGPGQGISDEQYF
TGCAGCGTTGAAGGGCCGGGACAGGGGATCTCCGACGAGCAGTACTTC
>-|TRBD1|17|TRBJ1-4|TRBV18
CASSPGSGGTVNEKLFF
TGTGCCAGCTCACCGGGAAGCGGAGGGACAGTTAATGAAAAACTGTTTTTT
>-|-|13|TRBJ2-5|TRBV29-1
CSVVGDGGETQYF
TGCAGCGTGGTGGGAGACGGTGGTGAGACCCAGTACTTC
>-|-|14|TRBJ1-4|TRBV7-6
CASSSGSTNEKLFF
TGTGCCAGCAGCTCAGGGTCTACTAATGAAAAACTGTTTTTT
>-|TRBD2|13|TRBJ2-1|TRBV6-1
CATKREVYNEQFF
TGTGCCACTAAGCGGGAGGTCTACAATGAGCAGTTCTTC
>-|-|18|TRBJ1-4|TRBV4-1
CASSQEPRGPATNEKLFF
TGCGCCAGCAGCCAAGAACCCAGGGGCCCGGCAACTAATGAAAAACTGTTTTTT
>-|-|16|TRBJ2-7|TRBV21-1
CASSIGRRGDTYEQYF
TGTGCCAGCAGCATCGGACGGAGGGGCGATACCTACGAGCAGTACTTC
>-|-|14|TRBJ1-1|TRBV5-1
CASSGSGVNTEAFF
TGCGCCAGCAGCGGGTCAGGGGTGAACACTGAAGCTTTCTTT
>once|-|13|TRBJ1-6|TRBV2
CASISQRDSPLHF
TGTGCCAGCATATCACAGAGGGATTCACCCCTCCACTTT
>few|TRBD1|13|TRBJ1-2|TRBV29-1
CSVGTGVGFGYTF
TGCAGCGTTGGGACAGGGGTAGGCTTTGGCTACACCTTC
>-|TRBD1|16|TRBJ2-1|TRBV5-1
CASSLSDRGYNNEQFF
TGCGCCAGCAGCTTGTCAGACAGGGGTTATAACAATGAGCAGTTCTTC
>-|TRBD2|15|TRBJ2-7|TRBV11-1
CASSLERGTSYEQYF
TGTGCCAGCAGCTTAGAGCGGGGGACTTCCTACGAGCAGTACTTC
>few|TRBD2|15|TRBJ2-7|TRBV28
CASSPGLAGAYEQYF
TGTGCCAGCAGTCCGGGACTAGCGGGCGCGTACGAGCAGTACTTC
>-|-|17|TRBJ1-1|TRBV11-2
CASSFRRQGPSNTEAFF
TGTGCCAGCAGCTTTAGGCGGCAGGGGCCGTCGAACACTGAAGCTTTCTTT
>-|TRBD1|17|TRBJ1-2|TRBV18
CASSLSLGTGSSYGYTF
TGTGCCAGCTCACTCTCTTTGGGGACAGGCTCAAGTTACGGCTACACCTTC
>few|-|13|TRBJ1-1|TRBV6-1
CASRRVLNTEAFF
TGTGCCAGCAGGCGAGTTCTGAACACTGAAGCTTTCTTT
>once|-|13|TRBJ2-7|TRBV12-5
CASGWGPAYEQYF
TGTGCTAGTGGTTGGGGCCCGGCCTACGAGCAGTACTTC
>-|TRBD1|15|TRBJ1-1|TRBV2
CASRDGRGRGTEAFF
TGTGCCAGCCGGGACGGCAGGGGGCGAGGGACTGAAGCTTTCTTT
>few|-|14|TRBJ2-3|TRBV7-9
CSSSPGGGTDTQYF
TGTTCCAGCAGCCCTGGGGGCGGCACAGATACGCAGTATTTT
>-|-|12|TRBJ1-2|TRBV28
CASSLTGNGYTF
TGTGCCAGCAGTTTAACCGGGAATGGCTACACCTTC
>-|-|12|TRBJ2-5|TRBV28
CASSPYQETQYF
TGTGCCAGCAGCCCTTACCAAGAGACCCAGTACTTC
>-|TRBD1|17|TRBJ1-2|TRBV5-1
CASSLARRADRANGYTF
TGCGCCAGCAGCTTGGCGCGTCGAGCGGACAGGGCGAATGGCTACACCTTC
>-|-|13|TRBJ1-2|TRBV21-1
CASSMTGYYGYTF
TGTGCCAGCAGCATGACAGGGTACTATGGCTACACCTTC
>-|TRBD2|16|TRBJ2-1|TRBV7-9
CASSPIAGGEYNEQFF
TGTGCCAGCAGCCCAATAGCGGGGGGAGAATACAATGAGCAGTTCTTC
>once|-|16|TRBJ1-2|TRBV21-1
CASSNEGQGPNYGYTF
TGTGCCAGCAGCAACGAGGGACAGGGGCCTAACTATGGCTACACCTTC
>-|-|15|TRBJ2-6|TRBV5-1
CASSISTPGANVLTF
TGCGCCAGCAGCATATCTACTCCCGGGGCCAACGTCCTGACTTTC
>-|-|15|TRBJ2-5|TRBV6-6
CASSYSAGDQETQYF
TGTGCCAGCAGTTACTCGGCAGGCGACCAAGAGACCCAGTACTTC
>-|-|14|TRBJ1-6|TRBV11-3
CASSLPGANSPLHF
TGTGCCAGCAGCTTACCAGGGGCTAATTCACCCCTCCACTTT
>-|TRBD1|15|TRBJ1-3|TRBV9
CASSDGQGRVGTIYF
TGTGCCAGCAGTGACGGACAGGGACGGGTCGGCACCATATATTTT
>-|TRBD2|16|TRBJ2-5|TRBV4-2
CASSQDAAGAQETQYF
TGTGCCAGCAGCCAAGATGCAGCGGGGGCACAAGAGACCCAGTACTTC
>-|TRBD1|19|TRBJ2-6|TRBV19
CASSHHTGGVWSGANVLTF
TGTGCCAGTAGCCACCATACAGGGGGCGTTTGGTCTGGGGCCAACGTCCTGACTTTC
>few|TRBD1|15|TRBJ1-1|TRBV15
CATSSMGQGNTEAFF
TGTGCCACCAGCAGCATGGGACAGGGGAACACTGAAGCTTTCTTT
>once|-|15|TRBJ2-1|TRBV7-3
CASSPTKTGFKGQFF
TGTGCCAGCAGCCCTACAAAGACAGGTTTTAAAGGGCAGTTCTTC
>-|-|14|TRBJ1-1|TRBV19
CASSSETSNTEAFF
TGTGCCAGTAGTTCCGAGACATCGAACACTGAAGCTTTCTTT
>-|-|14|TRBJ2-7|TRBV6-1
CASSGELRAYEQYF
TGTGCCAGCAGTGGAGAACTGCGTGCCTACGAGCAGTACTTC
>-|TRBD1|16|TRBJ2-7|TRBV10-3
CAISESIMTGGDEQYF
TGTGCCATCAGTGAGTCAATTATGACAGGGGGAGACGAGCAGTACTTC
>-|-|12|TRBJ1-2|TRBV28
CASSLADYGYTF
TGTGCCAGCAGTTTGGCGGATTATGGCTACACCTTC